This T cell receptor (beta chain) stems from a study of T cell responses to AZD1222 COVID-19 vaccine. Study observations and caveats: Two AZD1222 administrations were followed by greater Spike-specific TCR breadth and depth. White British donors predominated, females outnumbered males, and clonal diversity was possibly underestimated. No day 14 peak samples; only post-peak repertoires were characterized. Baseline serostatus was positive in only six AZD1222 recipients.

Germline CDR1 reads LNHNV; CDR2 reads YYDKDF (reference sequence). This CDR3 spans 16 amino acids. V lost 4 bases, J lost 0 bases, and 16 bases lay in between. Profiling relied on immunoSEQ multiplex PCR, and the TCRdb table lists in-frame clones only, not all of them. The repertoire has about 130,000 clones, 90% of them found once; the top ten carry nearly 4.5%. Details on this clone: Antigen specificity is unknown.

This sample comprised peripheral blood, obtained on day 0 of MenACWY control vaccination. The receptor's source is an adult in good health. V usage is TRBV15 and J usage is TRBJ2-7; tentatively, D is TRBD1 or TRBD2 (5 bases each). The CDR3 spells CATSIRDPDSSYEQYV. In DNA, the CDR3 is TGTGCCACCAGCATCCGGGACCCTGATAGCTCCTACGAGCAGTACGTC.